Listed here are 14 T cell receptor beta chains from one sample, sequenced in a study of technical replicates of blood from a few donors. Clones were sequenced by immunoSEQ multiplex PCR, and TCRdb holds only the in-frame ones, with some missing. The sample lists more than 60,000 clones, 95% occurring once. The sequencing input was T cells isolated from PBMCs. Every receptor here comes from a human donor in good health.

V is TRBV30 and J is TRBJ2-5, with TRBD2 as a possible D gene (5 bases). V was pared by 7 bases and J by 4 bases, with 16 bases between. The CDR3 runs to 13 residues. Per germline, CDR1 GTSNPN and CDR2 SVGIG (reference sequence). The CDR3 protein is CAFSLGVGETQYF. DNA for the CDR3: TGTGCCTTCTCTCTCGGGGTTGGAGAGACCCAGTACTTC.

The V gene is TRBV5-4, the J gene TRBJ2-1, with 11 bases lining up with TRBD2. CDR1 and CDR2 (germline): SGHNT, YYREEE (reference sequence). With 2 bases clipped from V and 6 bases from J, the junction kept 1 base outside the gene matches. The CDR3 has 14 amino acids. CDR3 sequence (DNA): TGTGCCAGCAGCTTTACTAGCGGGAGCAATGAGCAGTTCTTC. This sequence encodes CASSFTSGSNEQFF.

The genes are TRBV5-1 and TRBJ1-5, with D hard to call. The germline gives CDR1 SGHRS, CDR2 YFSETQ. With 7 bases removed from V and 2 bases from J, the gap between germline ends came to 7 bases. CDR3 length: 12 amino acids. This CDR3 is CASRRGNQPQHF. The CDR3 nucleotides are TGCGCCAGCCGGAGGGGCAATCAGCCCCAGCATTTT.

The chain recombines TRBV4-2 with TRBJ2-6; a possible D gene is TRBD1 (5 bases). CDR3 length: 17 residues. The germline CDR1 and CDR2 sequences are LGHNA and YNFKEQ. Trimming pared 1 base from V and 1 base from J, leaving 11 bases between. CDR3 sequence reads: CASSQVSAGSGANVLTF. The CDR3 nucleotides read TGTGCCAGCAGCCAAGTGTCGGCAGGGTCTGGGGCCAACGTCCTGACTTTC.

The chain recombines TRBV10-3 with TRBJ1-1; D might be TRBD1 (5 bases). Germline V gene sequence: CDR1 ENHRY, CDR2 SYGVKD. The CDR3 loop spans 14 amino acids. With 0 bases removed from V and 1 base from J, the gap between germline ends came to 6 bases. CDR3 nucleotides: TGTGCCATCAGTGAGTCCGGACAGAACACTGAAGCTTTCTTT. Translated: CAISESGQNTEAFF.

The chain carries TRBV10-3 and TRBJ2-3, with no clear D. The CDR3 has 13 amino acids. Per the germline V gene, CDR1 is ENHRY and CDR2 is SYGVKD. V dropped 10 bases and J dropped 0 bases, with 11 bases sitting between them. In DNA form, the CDR3 reads TGTGCCACGAAACATGATAGCACAGATACGCAGTATTTT. Protein product: CATKHDSTDTQYF.

V usage is TRBV2 and J usage is TRBJ2-5; the D gene is possibly TRBD2 (6 bases). The length of the CDR3 is 11 residues. CDR1 SNHLY and CDR2 FYNNEI come from the germline V gene. Between the trimmed V and J ends, which lost 10 bases and 5 bases, there was a span of 11 bases. The CDR3 DNA follows: TGTGCCAAGCAGGAGGGGGAGACCCAGTACTTC. Its translation: CAKQEGETQYF.

This rearrangement joins TRBV6-5 to TRBJ1-2, with 7 positions matching TRBD1. The CDR3 loop spans 15 amino acids. The germline CDR1 and CDR2 sequences are MNHEY and SVGAGI. The junction had 7 bases not matched to a gene; V was cut back by 4 bases and J by 2 bases. As DNA, the CDR3 is TGTGCCAGCAGTTTGGCCGGGACAGTGAACTATGGCTACACCTTC. Protein sequence: CASSLAGTVNYGYTF.

The chain links TRBV2 to TRBJ1-5; no clear D. The germline CDR1 and CDR2 sequences are SNHLY and FYNNEI. The CDR3 runs to 13 residues. Trimming stripped 2 bases from V and 9 bases from J, with 11 bases between. This chain's CDR3 is CASSETHPRPQHF. CDR3 nucleotide sequence: TGTGCCAGCAGTGAAACACACCCCAGGCCCCAGCATTTT.

The chain links TRBV6-6 to TRBJ2-1, with D possibly matching TRBD2 (7 bases). CDR1 MNHNY and CDR2 SVGAGI come from the germline V gene (reference sequence). CDR3 length: 14 residues. The V and J ends lost 0 bases and 11 bases respectively, with 14 bases between them. The CDR3 DNA reads TGTGCCAGCAGTTACTCGGCCGGGGGGCTAAAGCAGTTCTTC. Translating gives CASSYSAGGLKQFF.

The chain carries TRBV30 and TRBJ2-1; tentatively, D is TRBD2 (7 bases). The length of the CDR3 is 14 residues. Germline V gene data show CDR1 as GTSNPN and CDR2 as SVGIG (reference sequence). Trimming stripped 1 base from V and 9 bases from J, with 16 bases between. The CDR3 DNA is TGTGCCTGGAGTGCATCGGGGGGCGCCCGTGAGCAGTTCTTC. This encodes CAWSASGGAREQFF. Supplemented by reference TRBV30 and TRBJ2-1, the full variable domain reads SQTIHQWPATLVQPVGSPLSLECTVEGTSNPNLYWYRQAAGRGLQLLFYSVGIGQISSEVPQNLSASRPQDRQFILSSKKLLLSDSGFYLCAWSASGGAREQFFGPGTRLTVL.

This chain joins TRBV4-1 and TRBJ1-1; 9 positions match TRBD1. Per germline, CDR1 MGHRA and CDR2 YSYEKL. The CDR3 consists of 16 residues. V was pared by 1 base and J by 4 bases, with 7 bases of the junction left unmatched. The CDR3: CASSQGDRDLGTEAFF. The CDR3 nucleotides are TGCGCCAGCAGCCAAGGGGACAGGGACTTGGGCACTGAAGCTTTCTTT.

The genes are TRBV5-1 and TRBJ2-7; TRBD1 agrees at 9 bases. The CDR3 extends over 16 amino acids. Germline CDR1 SGHRS, CDR2 YFSETQ. V was clipped by 3 bases and J by 4 bases; unmatched bases: 11. The CDR3: CASSSTGTGTFYEQYF. CDR3 bases: TGCGCCAGCAGCTCTACCGGGACAGGGACTTTTTACGAGCAGTACTTC.

The genes are TRBV4-1 and TRBJ2-3; D may be TRBD2 (6 bases). Trimming cost V 6 bases and J 0 bases, with 10 bases left between them. Germline CDR1 MGHRA, CDR2 YSYEKL. CDR3 length: 14 residues. CDR3: CASRGLPSTDTQYF. The DNA of the CDR3 is TGCGCCAGCAGGGGACTTCCGAGCACAGATACGCAGTATTTT.